This T cell receptor beta chain comes out of a study of blood T cell repertoires in COVID-19. Overall study: PBMCs, B-cell-depleted T cells, or T cells were the source of the cDNA or gDNA that made up the material.

The germline gives CDR1 MNHEY, CDR2 SVGAGI. The CDR3 is 15 amino acids. After removal of 5 bases from V and 8 bases from J, the junction contained 7 bases not matched to a gene. Data came from immunoSEQ multiplex PCR; TCRdb stores just in-frame clones and leaves some out. The sample lists some 200,000 clones; roughly 92% were seen once. The sequenced sample consisted of peripheral blood. The chain combines TRBV6-5 with TRBJ1-4; 11 nucleotides line up with TRBD1. This TCR was recovered from a man younger than 40 with COVID-19, enrolled during active disease. CDR3 residues: CASSRRTGGGEKLFF. CDR3 nucleotides: TGTGCCAGCAGTCGCCGGACAGGGGGCGGAGAAAAACTGTTTTTT.